This T cell receptor beta chain comes out of a study of OX40 agonist ivuxolimab in advanced cancers. Across the whole study: An agonistic anti-OX40 (CD134) antibody, ivuxolimab, was used to treat the patients. At doses from 0.01 to 10 mg/kg, patients were given intravenous ivuxolimab every 2 weeks.

Assay used: immunoSEQ multiplex PCR; TCRdb lists only in-frame clones, some missing. This sample has under 85,000 clones, with approximately 92% found just once. Study-wide findings and caveats: Averaging showed that CD8+ T cells had more expanded clones than CD4+ did.

Points on this clone: Its antigen is unidentified.

The CDR3 consists of 14 residues. CDR1 and CDR2 from the germline V gene are SGHTA and FQGNSA. The V segment lost 3 bases and the J segment 7 bases; nucleotides outside the gene matches: 6. The gene calls are TRBV7-2 and TRBJ2-1; 7 positions match TRBD2. The TCR was taken from an adult with an advanced solid tumor such as melanoma, head and neck, liver or kidney cancer. The source was CD4+ or CD8+ T cells sorted from blood, collected in a trial of the OX40 agonist ivuxolimab. In DNA, the CDR3 is TGTGCCAGCAGCTTGGGTCTAGCGGTGAATGAGCAGTTCTTC. Amino acid sequence: CASSLGLAVNEQFF.